One and the same sample provided the 14 T cell receptor beta chains below, sequenced in a study of breast tumors, draining lymph nodes, adjacent tissues. TCRdb recomputed calls from the multiplex PCR reads with MiXCR, one row per CDR3 protein. The table lists approximately 7,600 distinct CDR3 sequences, 65% to 80% of them singletons. The sequenced material came from tumor-adjacent breast tissue. These TCRs come from a female donor with breast cancer. Some clones in this sample may be carry-over from other donors' samples.

For the CDR3, the DNA is TGTGCCAGGGCCGGGACACTGAGCTCCTATAATTCACCCCTCCACTTT. This codes for CARAGTLSSYNSPLHF. The chain employs TRBV7-9 and TRBJ1-6, with D possibly matching TRBD1 (6 bases). Germline V lookup: CDR1 SEHNR, CDR2 FQNEAQ (reference sequence). The CDR3 length is 16 residues. Trimming left V 9 bases short and J 0 bases short, with 15 bases between.

This clonotype was counted once. The rearrangement uses TRBV7-9 and TRBJ2-1; 8 bases fit TRBD1. V was clipped by 4 bases and J by 6 bases; unmatched bases: 14. The V gene's germline CDR1 is SEHNR and CDR2 FQNEAQ (reference sequence). This CDR3 region has 17 residues. CDR3 bases: TGTGCCAGCAGCTCAACGGACAGGGTGGCCTCGGGCAATGAGCAGTTCTTC. Translating gives CASSSTDRVASGNEQFF.

The CDR3 loop is CASSLTTLSRWQFF. As DNA, the CDR3 is TGTGCCAGCAGCTTGACTACCCTATCCCGATGGCAGTTCTTC. The J gene is TRBJ2-1, the V gene TRBV7-8; a possible D gene is TRBD2 (5 bases). The CDR3 totals 14 residues. From germline, CDR1 is SGHVS and CDR2 FQNEAQ. V shed 3 bases and J shed 12 bases, with 18 bases lying between them.

This clonotype rates as medium-sized. The chain joins TRBV4-2 to TRBJ1-3, with TRBD1 matching over 8 bases. The ends lost 0 bases at V and 2 bases at J; junction bases unmatched: 0. In germline, CDR1 is LGHNA, CDR2 YNFKEQ. The CDR3 sequence is 15 residues long. The CDR3: CASSQEDRAGNTIYF. For the CDR3, the DNA is TGTGCCAGCAGCCAAGAGGACAGGGCTGGAAACACCATATATTTT.

This chain links TRBV7-2 with TRBJ1-3, with D unclear. Germline assignment: CDR1 SGHTA and CDR2 FQGNSA. The length of the CDR3 is 14 residues. V lost 5 bases to trimming and J lost 4 bases, with 12 bases between them. The CDR3: CASSRGVTGNTIYF. CDR3 in DNA: TGTGCCAGCAGCCGTGGGGTTACAGGAAACACCATATATTTT.

V is TRBV27 and J is TRBJ1-1, with TRBD1 as a possible D gene (6 bases). CDR1 is MNHEY, CDR2 SMNVEV, per germline (reference sequence). Deletions cut 3 bases from V and 4 bases from J, with 12 bases between. The CDR3 extends over 14 amino acids. The CDR3 loop reads CASSFEGGGTEAFF. The CDR3 DNA is TGTGCCAGCAGTTTCGAAGGGGGAGGCACTGAAGCTTTCTTT.

The gene calls are TRBV20-1 and TRBJ2-3; D is possibly TRBD2 (6 bases). Germline assignment: CDR1 DFQATT and CDR2 SNEGSKA (reference sequence). Between the trimmed V and J ends, which lost 5 bases and 2 bases, there was a span of 11 bases. This CDR3 contains 13 residues. CDR3 protein: CSAGGPSTDTQYF. CDR3 DNA sequence: TGCAGTGCTGGAGGGCCCTCCACAGATACGCAGTATTTT.

By share of the sample, this clonotype is medium-sized. The V and J genes are TRBV4-1 and TRBJ1-4; 9 bases fit TRBD1. The germline V gene has CDR1 MGHRA and CDR2 YSYEKL. The CDR3 length is 17 residues. The junction had 11 bases not matched to a gene; V was cut back by 5 bases and J by 4 bases. The CDR3 loop reads CASSSLVGTGLNEKLFF. For the CDR3, the DNA is TGCGCCAGCAGCTCCTTGGTAGGGACAGGGCTTAATGAAAAACTGTTTTTT.

The V gene is TRBV6-2 or TRBV6-3, the J gene TRBJ1-2; D unclear. With 6 bases removed from V and 4 bases from J, the gap between germline ends came to 12 bases. CDR1 and CDR2 from the germline V gene are MNHEY and SVGEGT. The CDR3 length is 13 residues. The CDR3 is CASRTRLSYGYTF. CDR3 DNA sequence: TGTGCCAGCAGAACAAGACTAAGCTATGGCTACACCTTC.

This clonotype rates as medium-sized (0.01 to 0.1%). This chain connects TRBV6-6 to TRBJ2-2; D is unresolved. The CDR3 runs 12 residues. The germline V gene has CDR1 MNHNY and CDR2 SVGAGI (reference sequence). V lost 5 bases and J 4 bases, leaving 5 bases between the germline ends. The CDR3, as DNA: TGTGCCAGCAGTCTCTCCACCGGGGAGCTGTTTTTT. It yields the protein CASSLSTGELFF.

The chain is built from TRBV6-4 and TRBJ2-1; D gene unclear. CDR1 is MRHNA and CDR2 is SNTAGT in the germline V gene. This CDR3 comprises 14 residues. V lost 3 bases and J lost 0, with 6 bases in between. This CDR3 reads CASSERSSYNEQFF. CDR3 nucleotide sequence: TGTGCCAGCAGTGAACGGAGCTCCTACAATGAGCAGTTCTTC.

The chain employs TRBV6-4 and TRBJ1-6; TRBD1 is a possible D gene (5 bases). From germline, CDR1 is MRHNA and CDR2 SNTAGT. The CDR3 has 13 amino acids. V was pared by 3 bases and J by 10 bases, with 10 bases between. The CDR3 DNA is TGTGCCAGCAGTGAGTCCGGGGGGTCACCCCTCCACTTT. Its translation is CASSESGGSPLHF.

Here the CDR3 DNA reads TGCGCCAGCAGGGCCGGGACAGGGTCATGGGAGACCCAGTACTTC. Amino acid sequence: CASRAGTGSWETQYF. The gene calls are TRBV10-2 and TRBJ2-5; 9 bases are a match to TRBD1. V was clipped by 6 bases and J by 5 bases; unmatched bases: 10. This CDR3 is 15 amino acids long. CDR1 WSHSY and CDR2 SAAADI come from the germline V gene.

This clonotype is medium-sized within its sample. The chain has TRBV20-1 and TRBJ1-6; weak D call: TRBD1 (5 bases). The ends were cut back, 6 bases at V and 10 bases at J, with 13 bases in the middle. Germline V lookup: CDR1 DFQATT, CDR2 SNEGSKA (reference sequence). The CDR3 runs 12 residues. CDR3 amino acids: CSAGGVGSPLHF. CDR3 bases: TGCAGTGCCGGAGGGGTCGGCTCACCCCTCCACTTT.